This paragraph reports one T cell receptor (beta chain). Other DNA sequences in this specimen translate into the identical CDR3. The CDR3 is 14 amino acids. The germline V gene has CDR1 SGHNT and CDR2 YENEEA. With V trimmed by 5 bases and J by 3 bases, 6 bases remained unmatched. Original processing methods: Reference gene primer amplification yielded estimated nucleated cell counts. Assay: immunoSEQ multiplex PCR; the TCRdb copy retains only in-frame clones and omits some. Clonal size and the V and J genes are those of that table, whereas D and trimming came from the DNA. The sample holds 270,000 or so clones, approximately 88% seen once. The data are from a study of blood T cell repertoires in COVID-19.

The receptor was derived from a middle-aged woman with acute COVID-19. The chain employs TRBV11-3 and TRBJ2-5, with 7 nucleotides matching TRBD2. The sequenced material came from PBMCs or T cells enriched from blood (not recorded which). The CDR3 sequence is CASSLTGGEETQYF. CDR3 nucleotide sequence: TGTGCCAGCAGCCTCACGGGGGGTGAAGAGACCCAGTACTTC.